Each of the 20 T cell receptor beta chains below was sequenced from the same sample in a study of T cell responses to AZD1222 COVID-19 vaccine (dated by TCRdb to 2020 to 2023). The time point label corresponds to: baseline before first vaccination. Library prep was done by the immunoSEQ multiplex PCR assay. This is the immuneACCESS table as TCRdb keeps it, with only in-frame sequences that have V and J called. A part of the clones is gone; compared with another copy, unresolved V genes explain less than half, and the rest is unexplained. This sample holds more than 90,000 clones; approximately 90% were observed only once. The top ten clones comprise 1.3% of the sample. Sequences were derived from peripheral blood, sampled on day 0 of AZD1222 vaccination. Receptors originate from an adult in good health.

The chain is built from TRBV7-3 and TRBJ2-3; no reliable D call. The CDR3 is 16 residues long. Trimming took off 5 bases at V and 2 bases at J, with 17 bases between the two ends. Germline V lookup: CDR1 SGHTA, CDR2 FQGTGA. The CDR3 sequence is CASSHTPNFPTDTQYF. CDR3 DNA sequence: TGTGCCAGCAGCCACACTCCCAACTTCCCCACAGATACGCAGTATTTT.

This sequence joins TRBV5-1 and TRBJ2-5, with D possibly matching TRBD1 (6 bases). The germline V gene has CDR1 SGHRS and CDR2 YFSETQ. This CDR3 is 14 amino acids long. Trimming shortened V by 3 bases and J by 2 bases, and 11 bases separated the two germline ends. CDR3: CASSYIGGQETQYF. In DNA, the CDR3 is TGCGCCAGCAGCTATATAGGGGGTCAAGAGACCCAGTACTTC.

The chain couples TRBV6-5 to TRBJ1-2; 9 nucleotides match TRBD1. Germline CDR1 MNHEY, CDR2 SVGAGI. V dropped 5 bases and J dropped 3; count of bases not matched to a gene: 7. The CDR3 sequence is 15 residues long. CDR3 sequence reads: CASSLGDRVHYGYTF. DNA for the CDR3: TGTGCCAGCAGTCTAGGGGACAGGGTCCACTATGGCTACACCTTC.

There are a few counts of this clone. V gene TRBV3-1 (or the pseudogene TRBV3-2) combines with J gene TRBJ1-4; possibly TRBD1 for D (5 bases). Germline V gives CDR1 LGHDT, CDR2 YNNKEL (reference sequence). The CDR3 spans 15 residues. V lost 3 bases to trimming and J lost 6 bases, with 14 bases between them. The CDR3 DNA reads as TGTGCCAGCAGCCAGGGGCGGGGTTGGGATGAAAAACTGTTTTTT. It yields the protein CASSQGRGWDEKLFF.

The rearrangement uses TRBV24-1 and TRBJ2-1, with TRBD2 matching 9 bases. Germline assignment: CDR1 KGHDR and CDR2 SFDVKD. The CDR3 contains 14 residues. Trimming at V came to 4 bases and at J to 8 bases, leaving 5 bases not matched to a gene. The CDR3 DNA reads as TGTGCCACCAGTGACCTGACTAGCGGTGATGAGCAGTTCTTC. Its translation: CATSDLTSGDEQFF.

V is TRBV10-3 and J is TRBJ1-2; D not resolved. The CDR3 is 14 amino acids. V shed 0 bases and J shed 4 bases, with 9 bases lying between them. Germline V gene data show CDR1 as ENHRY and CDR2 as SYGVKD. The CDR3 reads CAISESTRLYGYTF. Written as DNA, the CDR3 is TGTGCCATCAGTGAGTCGACCAGGCTCTATGGCTACACCTTC.

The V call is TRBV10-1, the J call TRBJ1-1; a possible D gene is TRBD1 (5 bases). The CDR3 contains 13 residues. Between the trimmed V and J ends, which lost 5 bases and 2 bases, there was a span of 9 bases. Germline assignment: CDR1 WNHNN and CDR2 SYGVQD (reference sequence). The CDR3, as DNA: TGCGCCAGCAGTTTTCAGGGAAACACTGAAGCTTTCTTT. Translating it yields CASSFQGNTEAFF.

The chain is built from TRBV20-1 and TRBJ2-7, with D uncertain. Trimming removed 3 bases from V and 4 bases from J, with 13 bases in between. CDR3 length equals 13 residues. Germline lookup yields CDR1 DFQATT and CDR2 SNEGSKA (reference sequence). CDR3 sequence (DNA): TGCAGTGCTAGTATGGAAAAACCTTACGAGCAGTACTTC. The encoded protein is CSASMEKPYEQYF.

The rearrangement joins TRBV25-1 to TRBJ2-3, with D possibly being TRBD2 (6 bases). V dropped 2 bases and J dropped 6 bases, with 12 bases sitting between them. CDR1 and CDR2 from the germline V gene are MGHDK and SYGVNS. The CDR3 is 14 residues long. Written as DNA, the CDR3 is TGTGCCAGCAGTGAACTCGCGGGGCTGGATACGCAGTATTTT. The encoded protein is CASSELAGLDTQYF.

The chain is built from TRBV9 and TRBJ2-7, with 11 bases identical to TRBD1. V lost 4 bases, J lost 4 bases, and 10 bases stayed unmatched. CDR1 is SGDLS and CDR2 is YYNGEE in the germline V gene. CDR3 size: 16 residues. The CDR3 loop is CASSPKPGTGGYEQYF. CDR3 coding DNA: TGTGCCAGCAGCCCTAAACCCGGGACAGGGGGATACGAGCAGTACTTC.

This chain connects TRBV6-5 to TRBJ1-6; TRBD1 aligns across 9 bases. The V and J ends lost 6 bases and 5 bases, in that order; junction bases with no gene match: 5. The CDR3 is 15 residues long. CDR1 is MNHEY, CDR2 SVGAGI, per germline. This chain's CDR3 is CASSKTGGNNSPLHF. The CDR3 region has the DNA TGTGCCAGCAGCAAGACAGGGGGTAATAATTCACCCCTCCACTTT.

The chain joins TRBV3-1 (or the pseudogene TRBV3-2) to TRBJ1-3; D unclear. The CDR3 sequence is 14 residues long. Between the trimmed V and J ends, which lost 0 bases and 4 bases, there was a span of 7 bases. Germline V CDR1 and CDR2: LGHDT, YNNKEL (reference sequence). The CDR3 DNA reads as TGTGCCAGCAGCCAAGATCGGGAGGGAAACACCATATATTTT. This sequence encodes CASSQDREGNTIYF.

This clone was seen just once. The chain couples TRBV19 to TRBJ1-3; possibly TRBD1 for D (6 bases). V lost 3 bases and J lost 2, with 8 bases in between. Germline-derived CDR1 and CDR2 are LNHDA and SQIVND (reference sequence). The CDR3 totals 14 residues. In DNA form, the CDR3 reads TGTGCCAGTAGTATGGACAGCACTGGAAACACCATATATTTT. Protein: CASSMDSTGNTIYF.

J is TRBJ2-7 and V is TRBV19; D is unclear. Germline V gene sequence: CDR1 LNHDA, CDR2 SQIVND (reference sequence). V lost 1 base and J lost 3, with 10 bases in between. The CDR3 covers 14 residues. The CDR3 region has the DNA TGTGCCAGTAGTATAGTTATCGGGCACTACGAGCAGTACTTC. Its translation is CASSIVIGHYEQYF.

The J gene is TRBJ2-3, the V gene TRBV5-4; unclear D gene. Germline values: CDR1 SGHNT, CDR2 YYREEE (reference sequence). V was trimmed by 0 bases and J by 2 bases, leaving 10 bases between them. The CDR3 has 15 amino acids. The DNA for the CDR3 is TGTGCCAGCAGCTTGGCAGCGACGTACACAGATACGCAGTATTTT. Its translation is CASSLAATYTDTQYF.

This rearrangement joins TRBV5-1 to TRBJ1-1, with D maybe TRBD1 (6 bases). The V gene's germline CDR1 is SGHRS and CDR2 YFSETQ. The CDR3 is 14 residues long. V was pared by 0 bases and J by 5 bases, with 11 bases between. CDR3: CASSLGTQGTEAFF. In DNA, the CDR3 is TGCGCCAGCAGCTTGGGGACCCAGGGGACTGAAGCTTTCTTT.

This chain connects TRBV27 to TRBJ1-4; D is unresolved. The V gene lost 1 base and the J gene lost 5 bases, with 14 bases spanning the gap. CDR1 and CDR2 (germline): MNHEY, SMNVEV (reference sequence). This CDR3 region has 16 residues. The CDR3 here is CASSLLGPDSNEKLFF. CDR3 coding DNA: TGTGCCAGCAGTTTATTGGGCCCCGACTCGAATGAAAAACTGTTTTTT.

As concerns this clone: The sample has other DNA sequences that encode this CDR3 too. CDR3: CASSYGQGAYEQYF. DNA of the CDR3: TGTGCCAGCAGTTACGGGCAGGGGGCCTACGAGCAGTACTTC. The gene calls are TRBV6-5 and TRBJ2-7, with TRBD1 matching 7 bases. The germline gives CDR1 MNHEY, CDR2 SVGAGI. The CDR3 totals 14 residues. Germline trimming cut 2 bases from V and 2 bases from J; bases unmatched to any gene: 3.

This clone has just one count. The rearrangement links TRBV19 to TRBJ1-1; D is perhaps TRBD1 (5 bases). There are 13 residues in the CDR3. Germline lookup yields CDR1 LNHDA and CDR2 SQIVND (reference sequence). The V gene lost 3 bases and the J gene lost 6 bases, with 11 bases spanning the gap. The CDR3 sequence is CASSIRDGAEAFF. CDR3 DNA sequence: TGTGCCAGTAGTATCAGGGACGGAGCTGAAGCTTTCTTT. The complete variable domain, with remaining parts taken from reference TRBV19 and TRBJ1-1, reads DGGITQSPKYLFRKEGQNVTLSCEQNLNHDAMYWYRQDPGQGLRLIYYSQIVNDFQKGDIAEGYSVSREKKESFPLTVTSAQKNPTAFYLCASSIRDGAEAFFGQGTRLTVV.

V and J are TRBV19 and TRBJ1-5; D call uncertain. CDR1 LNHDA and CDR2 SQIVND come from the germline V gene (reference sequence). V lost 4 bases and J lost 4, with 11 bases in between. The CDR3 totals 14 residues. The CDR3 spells CASSTTRINQPQHF. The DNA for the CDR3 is TGTGCCAGTAGTACAACGAGAATTAATCAGCCCCAGCATTTT. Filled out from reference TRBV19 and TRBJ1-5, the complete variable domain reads DGGITQSPKYLFRKEGQNVTLSCEQNLNHDAMYWYRQDPGQGLRLIYYSQIVNDFQKGDIAEGYSVSREKKESFPLTVTSAQKNPTAFYLCASSTTRINQPQHFGDGTRLSIL.